The entry below gives a single T cell receptor beta chain sequence along with its context. The antigen remains unidentified. The data were taken from a study of monozygotic twins with inflammatory bowel disease. Study conclusions and caveats: Especially where disease activity was present, IBD patients had fewer clonotypes in common with others than healthy twins did.

The CDR3 has 14 residues. CDR1 is MNHNS, CDR2 SASEGT, per germline. The template-switching step introduced UMIs that carried a 6-nucleotide sample barcode. TCRdb reprocessed the 5' RACE reads and keeps a single row for each CDR3 protein, giving no DNA. Its clone listing holds around 100,000 distinct CDR3 sequences. The sequencing sample was made of blood. This TCR was recovered from a human donor with ulcerative colitis or Crohn's disease, or a healthy co-twin of an affected twin (not recorded which). This chain connects TRBV6-1 to TRBJ1-3. The CDR3 sequence is CASSEQGYGNTIYF.